These 6 T cell receptor beta chains share one sample of origin, sequenced in a study of immune heterogeneity within non-small cell lung tumors. The template for each sample was approximately 0.65 ug of genomic DNA, which had been extracted from bulk tumor tissue. Each primary tumor yielded several biopsies, collected far apart from one another at surgery. It was patients with untreated, newly diagnosed non-small cell lung cancer who underwent curative surgery. TCR beta CDR3 was amplified by multiplex PCR, first round ten to eleven cycles, 32 V and 13 J primers. TCRdb reprocessed the multiplex PCR reads with MiXCR, giving one entry per CDR3 protein. The data hold fewer than 15,000 distinct CDR3 sequences, with under 30% observed a single time. The sequencing sample was made of lung tumor tissue. The receptors stem from a man over 45 with non-small cell lung cancer.

A few counts support this clonotype. The chain uses TRBV7-2 and TRBJ1-1, with a weak D call TRBD1 (5 bases). The CDR3 sequence is 15 residues long. The V end was cut by 3 bases, the J end by 0 bases, with 11 bases between. Germline-derived CDR1 and CDR2 are SGHTA and FQGNSA. The DNA of the CDR3 is TGTGCCAGCAGCTTTCCCGGGGCTATGAACACTGAAGCTTTCTTT. Translated, it gives CASSFPGAMNTEAFF.

V is TRBV19 and J is TRBJ1-5; 8 nucleotides line up with TRBD1. The CDR3 runs to 14 residues. Germline V lookup: CDR1 LNHDA, CDR2 SQIVND (reference sequence). Trimming at V came to 4 bases and at J to 7 bases, leaving 6 bases not matched to a gene. CDR3 in amino acids: CASSTRDRHQPQHF. The DNA for the CDR3 is TGTGCCAGTAGTACCCGGGACAGGCACCAGCCCCAGCATTTT. The whole variable domain, remainder taken from reference TRBV19 and TRBJ1-5, is DGGITQSPKYLFRKEGQNVTLSCEQNLNHDAMYWYRQDPGQGLRLIYYSQIVNDFQKGDIAEGYSVSREKKESFPLTVTSAQKNPTAFYLCASSTRDRHQPQHFGDGTRLSIL.

This clonotype was counted a few times. A much larger clone lies one base from this, so it may be a read error. This rearrangement joins TRBV6-2 or TRBV6-3 to TRBJ2-2; 12 nucleotides align to TRBD2. CDR3 size: 16 residues. J lost 5 bases, V lost 8 bases, and 9 bases had no gene match. Germline loops: CDR1 MNHEY, CDR2 SVGEGT. CDR3 sequence: CASGPGLAGLTGELFF. The CDR3 DNA is TGTGCCAGCGGCCCTGGACTAGCGGGATTGACCGGGGAGCTGTTTTTT.

Comment on this clonotype: A single base separates this from a much larger clone, so it may be a read error. The gene calls are TRBV5-1 and TRBJ2-5; 12 bases map to TRBD1. The CDR3 runs to 15 residues. Germline V CDR1 and CDR2: SGHRS, YFSETQ. Trimming took 2 bases from V and 5 from J; bases not matched to a gene: 4. The CDR3 reads CASSFGDRGQETQYF. Here the CDR3 DNA reads TGCGCCAGCAGCTTTGGGGACAGGGGGCAGGAGACCCAGTACTTC.

This clonotype was observed a handful of times. J is TRBJ2-5 and V is TRBV20-1; 8 bases are a match to TRBD2. V gave up 5 bases and J gave up 0 bases; unmatched junction bases: 8. This CDR3 is built from 15 residues. CDR1 and CDR2 (germline): DFQATT, SNEGSKA (reference sequence). The CDR3 DNA sequence: TGCAGTGCTTCCGGGATTAGCGGGAACCAAGAGACCCAGTACTTC. As protein: CSASGISGNQETQYF.

This clonotype was detected a few times. The V and J genes are TRBV7-2 and TRBJ1-4; D unresolved. Germline loops: CDR1 SGHTA, CDR2 FQGNSA. The CDR3 extends over 15 amino acids. V was pared by 5 bases and J by 2 bases, with 12 bases between. The CDR3 nucleotides are TGTGCCAGCAGCCCCGGGAGCAGTACTAATGAAAAACTGTTTTTT. Protein: CASSPGSSTNEKLFF. The full variable domain, with the rest looked up from reference TRBV7-2 and TRBJ1-4, is GAGVSQSPSNKVTEKGKDVELRCDPISGHTALYWYRQSLGQGLEFLIYFQGNSAPDKSGLPSDRFSAERTGGSVSTLTIQRTQQEDSAVYLCASSPGSSTNEKLFFGSGTQLSVL.